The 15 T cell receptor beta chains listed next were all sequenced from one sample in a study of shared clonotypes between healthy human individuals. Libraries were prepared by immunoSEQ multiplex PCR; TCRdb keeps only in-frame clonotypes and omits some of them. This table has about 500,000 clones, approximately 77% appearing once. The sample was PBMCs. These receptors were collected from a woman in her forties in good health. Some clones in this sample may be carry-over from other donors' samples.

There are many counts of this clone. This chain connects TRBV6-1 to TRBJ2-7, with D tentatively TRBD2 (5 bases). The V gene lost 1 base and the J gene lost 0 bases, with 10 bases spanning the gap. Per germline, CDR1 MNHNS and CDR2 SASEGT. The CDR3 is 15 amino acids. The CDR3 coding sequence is TGTGCCAGCAGTGAAGTAGGGAGAAACTCCTACGAGCAGTACTTC. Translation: CASSEVGRNSYEQYF.

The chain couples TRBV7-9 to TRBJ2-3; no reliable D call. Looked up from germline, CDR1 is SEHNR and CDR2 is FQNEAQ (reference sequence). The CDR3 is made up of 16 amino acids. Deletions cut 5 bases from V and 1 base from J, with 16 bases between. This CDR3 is CASSPRVLAGTDTQYF. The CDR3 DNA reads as TGTGCCAGCAGCCCTCGGGTCCTCGCCGGCACAGATACGCAGTATTTT.

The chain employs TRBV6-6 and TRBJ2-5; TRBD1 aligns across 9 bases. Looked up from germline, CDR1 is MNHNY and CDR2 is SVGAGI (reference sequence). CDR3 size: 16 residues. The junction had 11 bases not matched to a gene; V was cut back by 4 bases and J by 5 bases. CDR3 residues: CASSSNYRGLGETQYF. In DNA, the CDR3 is TGTGCCAGCAGTTCGAACTACAGGGGGCTGGGTGAGACCCAGTACTTC.

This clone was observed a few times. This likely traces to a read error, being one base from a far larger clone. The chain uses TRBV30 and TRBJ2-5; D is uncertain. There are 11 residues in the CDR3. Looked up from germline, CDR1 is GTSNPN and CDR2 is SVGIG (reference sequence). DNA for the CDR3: TGTGCCTGGGAAACAAAAGAGGCCCAGTACTTC. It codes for CAWETKEAQYF.

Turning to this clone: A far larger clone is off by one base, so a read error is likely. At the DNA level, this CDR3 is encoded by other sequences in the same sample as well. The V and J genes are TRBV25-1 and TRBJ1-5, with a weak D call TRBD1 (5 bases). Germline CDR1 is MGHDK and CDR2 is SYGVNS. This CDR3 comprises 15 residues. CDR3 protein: CASSEYGGGNQPQHF. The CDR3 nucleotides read TGTGCCAGCAGTGAATACGGGGGTGGCAATCAGCCCCAGCACTTT.

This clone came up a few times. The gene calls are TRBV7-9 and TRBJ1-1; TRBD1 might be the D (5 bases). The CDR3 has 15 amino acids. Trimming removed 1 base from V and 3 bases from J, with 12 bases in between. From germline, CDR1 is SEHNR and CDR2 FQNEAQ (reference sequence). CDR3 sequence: CASSLVQQVDTEAFF. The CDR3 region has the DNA TGTGCCAGCAGCTTAGTTCAACAGGTGGACACTGAAGCTTTCTTT. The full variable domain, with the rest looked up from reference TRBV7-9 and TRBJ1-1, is DTGVSQNPRHKITKRGQNVTFRCDPISEHNRLYWYRQTLGQGPEFLTYFQNEAQLEKSRLLSDRFSAERPKGSFSTLEIQRTEQGDSAMYLCASSLVQQVDTEAFFGQGTRLTVV.

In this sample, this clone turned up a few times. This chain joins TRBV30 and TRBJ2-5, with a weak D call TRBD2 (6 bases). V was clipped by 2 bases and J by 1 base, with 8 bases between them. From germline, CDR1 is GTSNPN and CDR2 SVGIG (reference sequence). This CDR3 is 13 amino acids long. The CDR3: CAWSRDFQETQYF. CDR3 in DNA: TGTGCCTGGAGTCGGGACTTCCAAGAGACCCAGTACTTC.

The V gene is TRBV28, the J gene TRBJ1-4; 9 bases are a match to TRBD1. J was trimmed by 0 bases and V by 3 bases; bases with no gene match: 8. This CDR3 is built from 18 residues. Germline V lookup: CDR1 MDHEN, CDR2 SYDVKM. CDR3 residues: CASSLLGQGGSTNEKLFF. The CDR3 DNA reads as TGTGCCAGCAGTTTGCTGGGACAGGGCGGGTCAACTAATGAAAAACTGTTTTTT.

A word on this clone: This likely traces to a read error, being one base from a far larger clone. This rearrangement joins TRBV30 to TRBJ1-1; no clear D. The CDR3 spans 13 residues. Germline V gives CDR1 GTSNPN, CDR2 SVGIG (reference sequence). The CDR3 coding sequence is TGTACCTGGAGTGTGAAGGGGAACACTGAAGCTTTCTTT. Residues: CTWSVKGNTEAFF.

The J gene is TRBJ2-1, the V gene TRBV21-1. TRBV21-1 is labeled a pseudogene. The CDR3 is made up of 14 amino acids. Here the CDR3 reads CASSKVLAKSEQFF. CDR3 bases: TGTGCCAGCAGCAAAGTACTGGCAAAGAGTGAGCAGTTCTTC.

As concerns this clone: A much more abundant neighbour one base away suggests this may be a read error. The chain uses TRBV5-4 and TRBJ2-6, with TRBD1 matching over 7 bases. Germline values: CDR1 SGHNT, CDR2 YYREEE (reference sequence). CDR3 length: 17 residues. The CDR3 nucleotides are TGTGCCAGCAGCTTACCGGGACAGATTTCTGGGGACAACGTCCTGACTTTC. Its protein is CASSLPGQISGDNVLTF. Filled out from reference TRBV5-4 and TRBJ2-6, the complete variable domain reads ETGVTQSPTHLIKTRGQQVTLRCSSQSGHNTVSWYQQALGQGPQFIFQYYREEENGRGNFPPRFSGLQFPNYSSELNVNALELDDSALYLCASSLPGQISGDNVLTFGAGSRLTVL.

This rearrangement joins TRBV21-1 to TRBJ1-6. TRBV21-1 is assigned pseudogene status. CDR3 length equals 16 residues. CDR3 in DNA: TGTGCCAGCAGCCTTGACCTAGGGAGGTTGGGTTCACCCCTCCACTTT. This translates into CASSLDLGRLGSPLHF.

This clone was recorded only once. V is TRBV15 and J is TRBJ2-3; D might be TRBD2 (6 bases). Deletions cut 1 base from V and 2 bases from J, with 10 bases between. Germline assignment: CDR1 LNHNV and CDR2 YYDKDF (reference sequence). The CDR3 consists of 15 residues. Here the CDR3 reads CATSRGSGNTDTQYF. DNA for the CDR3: TGTGCCACCAGCAGAGGTAGCGGAAACACAGATACGCAGTATTTT.

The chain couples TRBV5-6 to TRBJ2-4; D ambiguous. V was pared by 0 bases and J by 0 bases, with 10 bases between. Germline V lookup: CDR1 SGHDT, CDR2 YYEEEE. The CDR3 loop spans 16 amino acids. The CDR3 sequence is CASSLAAPGAKNIQYF. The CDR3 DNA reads TGTGCCAGCAGCTTGGCGGCCCCGGGAGCCAAAAACATTCAGTACTTC.

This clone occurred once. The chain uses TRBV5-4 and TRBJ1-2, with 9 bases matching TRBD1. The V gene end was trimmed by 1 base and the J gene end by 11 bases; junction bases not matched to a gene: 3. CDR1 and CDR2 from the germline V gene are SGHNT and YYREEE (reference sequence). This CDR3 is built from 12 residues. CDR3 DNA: TGTGCCAGCAGCTTGATGGACAGGGGATACACCTTC. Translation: CASSLMDRGYTF. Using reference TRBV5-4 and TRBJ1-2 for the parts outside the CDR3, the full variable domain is ETGVTQSPTHLIKTRGQQVTLRCSSQSGHNTVSWYQQALGQGPQFIFQYYREEENGRGNFPPRFSGLQFPNYSSELNVNALELDDSALYLCASSLMDRGYTFGSGTRLTVV.